Shown below are 10 T cell receptor beta chains from a single sample sequenced in a study of blood T cells in healthy people across ages. Primers used in a second PCR of roughly 7 to 12 cycles were a sample-barcoded 5' primer and a J-beta primer mix. TCRdb recomputed calls from the 5' RACE reads with MiXCR, one row per CDR3 protein. The sample includes over a million distinct CDR3 sequences, 59% seen only once; the top ten take under 8.5%. The sequenced sample consisted of blood. The receptors were sampled from a man between 18 and 29 years old in good health.

The CDR3 loop is CASSPGQGGIQYEQYF. The CDR3 bases are TGCGCCAGCAGCCCGGGACAGGGTGGGATACAATACGAGCAGTACTTC. V usage is TRBV5-1 and J usage is TRBJ2-7; 9 bases map to TRBD1. Germline V gene lookup returns CDR1 SGHRS and CDR2 YFSETQ. The CDR3 is 16 residues long. V lost 4 bases and J lost 4; bases outside the gene matches: 12.

The CDR3 nucleotides are TGTGCCAGCAGCCGGAGGGGGCAGAGCTCCTATAATTCACCCCTCCACTTT. Translation: CASSRRGQSSYNSPLHF. This rearrangement joins TRBV5-4 to TRBJ1-6, with 7 bases that match TRBD1. Germline CDR1 reads SGHNT; CDR2 reads YYREEE (reference sequence). There are 17 residues in the CDR3. J gave up 0 bases and V 4 bases, and 7 bases lay outside the gene matches.

In nucleotides, the CDR3 is TGTGCCAGTACCCTAGGGCAGGGGGCCATTCAGCCCCAGCATTTT. Encoded protein: CASTLGQGAIQPQHF. The chain is built from TRBV19 and TRBJ1-5; TRBD1 matches at 8 bases. This CDR3 is 15 amino acids long. Germline V CDR1 and CDR2: LNHDA, SQIVND (reference sequence). V lost 7 bases and J lost 6; bases outside the gene matches: 11.

The chain has TRBV25-1 and TRBJ2-7; 7 positions match TRBD1. The trim removed 2 bases at V and 2 bases at J, leaving 9 bases unmatched. The CDR3 totals 16 residues. Per the germline V gene, CDR1 is MGHDK and CDR2 is SYGVNS. CDR3 sequence (DNA): TGTGCCAGCAGTGAACCCCAGGGGGTCATCCCCTACGAGCAGTACTTC. It encodes CASSEPQGVIPYEQYF.

The CDR3 sequence is CASSQARAGAQFF. The CDR3 DNA reads as TGTGCCAGCAGCCAAGCGCGAGCGGGGGCCCAGTTCTTC. The chain combines TRBV3-1 with TRBJ2-1; 8 bases are shared with TRBD2. The CDR3 is made up of 13 amino acids. Germline-derived CDR1 and CDR2 are LGHDT and YNNKEL (reference sequence). Trimming cost V 1 base and J 13 bases; bases outside gene matches: 6.

This clonotype was seen more than once but under ten times. The chain links TRBV7-9 to TRBJ2-3; 8 positions match TRBD2. The germline gives CDR1 SEHNR, CDR2 FQNEAQ (reference sequence). Trimming cost V 5 bases and J 3 bases; bases outside gene matches: 7. The CDR3 runs 15 residues. In nucleotides, the CDR3 is TGTGCCAGCAGCCTACCCGGGACTAGGACAGATACGCAGTATTTT. This gives the protein CASSLPGTRTDTQYF.

This clonotype was observed a handful of times. The rearrangement uses TRBV3-1 and TRBJ2-5; 14 nucleotides align to TRBD2. Gene TRBJ2-7 matches the end of the DNA better, so the J call may be wrong. From germline, CDR1 is LGHDT and CDR2 YNNKEL (reference sequence). This CDR3 has 18 amino acids. The CDR3 here is CAIPAPGLAGVVASEQYF. CDR3 DNA: TGTGCCATCCCCGCGCCGGGACTAGCGGGAGTAGTGGCCAGCGAGCAGTACTTC.

This clonotype showed up just a few times. The genes are TRBV20-1 and TRBJ2-2; 13 bases map to TRBD2. The CDR3 has 18 amino acids. J gave up 5 bases and V 5 bases, and 14 bases lay outside the gene matches. Germline V gives CDR1 DFQATT, CDR2 SNEGSKA (reference sequence). Here the CDR3 reads CSALLAGGPFRRTGELFF. The CDR3 nucleotides are TGCAGTGCTCTACTAGCGGGAGGGCCCTTTCGGCGAACCGGGGAGCTGTTTTTT.

The rearrangement links TRBV29-1 to TRBJ2-3; D uncertain. V dropped 5 bases and J dropped 3 bases, with 15 bases sitting between them. Germline V lookup: CDR1 SQVTM, CDR2 ANQGSEA. The CDR3 sequence is 14 residues long. The CDR3 DNA reads TGCAGCGTTTCGTCTCGAGAGAGGACAGATACGCAGTATTTT. It specifies CSVSSRERTDTQYF.

The chain's CDR3 is CSAMGQEGQYF. The CDR3 DNA follows: TGCAGTGCTATGGGACAAGAGGGCCAGTACTTC. The chain employs TRBV20-1 and TRBJ2-5, with D maybe TRBD1 (6 bases). Germline V gene lookup returns CDR1 DFQATT and CDR2 SNEGSKA (reference sequence). V was trimmed by 4 bases and J by 10 bases, leaving 13 bases between them. This CDR3 comprises 11 residues.